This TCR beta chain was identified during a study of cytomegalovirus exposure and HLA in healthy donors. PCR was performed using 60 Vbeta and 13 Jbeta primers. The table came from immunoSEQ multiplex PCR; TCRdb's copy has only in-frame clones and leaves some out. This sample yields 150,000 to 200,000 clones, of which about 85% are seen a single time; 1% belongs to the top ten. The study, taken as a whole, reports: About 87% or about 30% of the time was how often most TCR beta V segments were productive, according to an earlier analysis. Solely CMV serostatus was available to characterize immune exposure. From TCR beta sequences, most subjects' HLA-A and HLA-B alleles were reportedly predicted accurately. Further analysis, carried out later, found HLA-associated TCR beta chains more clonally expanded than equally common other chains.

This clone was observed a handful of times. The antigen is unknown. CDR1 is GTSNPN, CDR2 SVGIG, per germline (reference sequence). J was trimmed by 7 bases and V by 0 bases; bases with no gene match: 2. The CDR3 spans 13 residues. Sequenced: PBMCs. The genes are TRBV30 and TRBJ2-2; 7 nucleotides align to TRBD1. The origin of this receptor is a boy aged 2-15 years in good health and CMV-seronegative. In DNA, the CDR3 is TGTGCCTGGAGTGTACACAGGGGCGGGGAGCTGTTTTTT. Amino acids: CAWSVHRGGELFF. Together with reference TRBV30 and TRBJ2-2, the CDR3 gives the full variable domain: SQTIHQWPATLVQPVGSPLSLECTVEGTSNPNLYWYRQAAGRGLQLLFYSVGIGQISSEVPQNLSASRPQDRQFILSSKKLLLSDSGFYLCAWSVHRGGELFFGEGSRLTVL.